This T cell receptor beta chain was observed in a study of OX40 agonist ivuxolimab in advanced cancers. Overall study context: In three patients, partial responses were observed, one with hepatocellular carcinoma and two with cutaneous melanoma.

If patients had autoimmune disease history or systemic immunosuppression, they were excluded. Germline V lookup: CDR1 SGHTA, CDR2 FQGNSA. This CDR3 has 12 residues. V lost 4 bases and J lost 8; bases outside the gene matches: 1. Using immunoSEQ multiplex PCR, the repertoire was profiled, and TCRdb retains in-frame clones only, with some absent. The table has 65,000 to 90,000 clones, about four fifths seen once. Broader study findings: Among T cells, CD8+ cells averaged more expanded clones than CD4+ cells.

In its sample, this clone was seen once. The antigen is not known. Other DNA sequences in this specimen translate into the identical CDR3. The chain links TRBV7-2 to TRBJ1-4; the match to TRBD1 covers 7 bases. The TCR sequence derives from an adult with an advanced solid tumor such as melanoma, head and neck, liver or kidney cancer. Here the sequenced sample was CD4+ or CD8+ T cells sorted from blood, taken in a trial of the OX40 agonist ivuxolimab. CDR3 amino acids: CASSSQGEKLFF. The DNA for the CDR3 is TGTGCCAGCAGCTCACAGGGGGAAAAACTGTTTTTT.